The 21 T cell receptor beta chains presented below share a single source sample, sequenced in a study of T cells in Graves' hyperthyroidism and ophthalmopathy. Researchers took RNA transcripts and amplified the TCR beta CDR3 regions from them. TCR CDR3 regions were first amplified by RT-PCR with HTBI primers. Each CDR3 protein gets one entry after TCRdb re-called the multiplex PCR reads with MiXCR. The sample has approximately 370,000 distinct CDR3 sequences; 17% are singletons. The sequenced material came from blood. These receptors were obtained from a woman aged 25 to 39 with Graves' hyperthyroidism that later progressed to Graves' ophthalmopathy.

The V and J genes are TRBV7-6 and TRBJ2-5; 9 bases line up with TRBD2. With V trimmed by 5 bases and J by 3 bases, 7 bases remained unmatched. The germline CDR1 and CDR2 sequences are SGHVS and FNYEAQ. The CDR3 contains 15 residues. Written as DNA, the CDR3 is TGTGCCAGCAGCCCCCTGGGACTAGCCGAAGAGACCCAGTACTTC. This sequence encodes CASSPLGLAEETQYF.

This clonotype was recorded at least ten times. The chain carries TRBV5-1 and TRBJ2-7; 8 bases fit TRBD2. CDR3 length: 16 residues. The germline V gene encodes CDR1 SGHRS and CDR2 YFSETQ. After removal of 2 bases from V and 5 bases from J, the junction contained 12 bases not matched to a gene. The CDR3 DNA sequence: TGCGCCAGCAGCTTTGGTATGGCGGGAGGCCGCGACGAGCAGTACTTC. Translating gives CASSFGMAGGRDEQYF.

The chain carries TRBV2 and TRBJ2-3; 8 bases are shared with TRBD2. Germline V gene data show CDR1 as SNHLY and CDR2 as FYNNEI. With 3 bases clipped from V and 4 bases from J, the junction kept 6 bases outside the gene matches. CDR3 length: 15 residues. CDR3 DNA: TGTGCCAGCAGTGAGAGCGGGAGTAGACCAGATACGCAGTATTTT. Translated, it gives CASSESGSRPDTQYF. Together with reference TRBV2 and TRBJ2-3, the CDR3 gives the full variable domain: EPEVTQTPSHQVTQMGQEVILRCVPISNHLYFYWYRQILGQKVEFLVSFYNNEISEKSEIFDDQFSVERPDGSNFTLKIRSTKLEDSAMYFCASSESGSRPDTQYFGPGTRLTVL.

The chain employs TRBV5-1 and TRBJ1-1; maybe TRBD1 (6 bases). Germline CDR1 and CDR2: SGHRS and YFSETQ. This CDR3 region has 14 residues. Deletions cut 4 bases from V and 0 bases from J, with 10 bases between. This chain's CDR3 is CASSRTAMNTEAFF. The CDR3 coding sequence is TGCGCCAGCAGCAGGACAGCCATGAACACTGAAGCTTTCTTT.

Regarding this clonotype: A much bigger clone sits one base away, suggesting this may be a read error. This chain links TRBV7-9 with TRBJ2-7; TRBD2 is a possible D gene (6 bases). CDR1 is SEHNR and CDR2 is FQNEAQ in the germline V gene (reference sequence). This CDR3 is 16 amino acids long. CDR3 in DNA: TGTGTCAGCAGCCGTCTGCGGGGTCCACGGGCCTACGAGCAGTACTTC. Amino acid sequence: CVSSRLRGPRAYEQYF.

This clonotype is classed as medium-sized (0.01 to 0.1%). The DNA of the CDR3 is TGTGCCAGTAGTATGGCCAGGGGCACCGGGGAGCTGTTTTTT. Translation: CASSMARGTGELFF. The chain couples TRBV19 to TRBJ2-2; D might be TRBD1 (6 bases). V lost 3 bases to trimming and J lost 4 bases, with 9 bases between them. The CDR3 has 14 residues. CDR1 is LNHDA, CDR2 SQIVND, per germline (reference sequence).

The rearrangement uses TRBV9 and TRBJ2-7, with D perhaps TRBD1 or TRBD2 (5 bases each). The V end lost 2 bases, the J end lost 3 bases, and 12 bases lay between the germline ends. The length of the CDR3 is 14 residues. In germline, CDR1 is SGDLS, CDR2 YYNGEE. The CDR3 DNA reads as TGTGCCAGCAGCGTGGGGGACGGATACTACGAGCAGTACTTC. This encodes CASSVGDGYYEQYF.

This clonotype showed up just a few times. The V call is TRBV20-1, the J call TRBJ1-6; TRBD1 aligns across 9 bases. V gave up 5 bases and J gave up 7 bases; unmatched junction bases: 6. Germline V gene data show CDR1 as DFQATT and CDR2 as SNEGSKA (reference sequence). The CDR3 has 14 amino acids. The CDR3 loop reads CSAYGQGLNSPLHF. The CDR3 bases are TGCAGTGCTTATGGACAGGGGTTAAATTCACCCCTCCACTTT.

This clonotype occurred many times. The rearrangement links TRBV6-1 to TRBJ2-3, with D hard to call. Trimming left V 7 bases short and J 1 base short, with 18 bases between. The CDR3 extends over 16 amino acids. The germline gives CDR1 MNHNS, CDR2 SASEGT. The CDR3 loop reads CASTKLLAGGTDTQYF. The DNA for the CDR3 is TGTGCCAGCACCAAATTACTGGCTGGGGGCACAGATACGCAGTATTTT.

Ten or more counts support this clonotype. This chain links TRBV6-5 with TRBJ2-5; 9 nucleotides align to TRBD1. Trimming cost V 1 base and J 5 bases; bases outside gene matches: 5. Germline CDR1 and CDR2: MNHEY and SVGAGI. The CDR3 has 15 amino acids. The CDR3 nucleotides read TGTGCCAGCAGTTACTTCACAGGGGGCTATGAGACCCAGTACTTC. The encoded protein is CASSYFTGGYETQYF.

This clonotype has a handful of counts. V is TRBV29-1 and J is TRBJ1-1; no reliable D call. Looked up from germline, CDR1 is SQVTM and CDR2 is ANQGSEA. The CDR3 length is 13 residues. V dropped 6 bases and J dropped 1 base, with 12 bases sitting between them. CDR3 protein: CSVKTESNTEAFF. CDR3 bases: TGCAGCGTGAAAACAGAGTCGAACACTGAAGCTTTCTTT. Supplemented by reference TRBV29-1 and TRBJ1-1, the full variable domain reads SAVISQKPSRDICQRGTSLTIQCQVDSQVTMMFWYRQQPGQSLTLIATANQGSEATYESGFVIDKFPISRPNLTFSTLTVSNMSPEDSSIYLCSVKTESNTEAFFGQGTRLTVV.

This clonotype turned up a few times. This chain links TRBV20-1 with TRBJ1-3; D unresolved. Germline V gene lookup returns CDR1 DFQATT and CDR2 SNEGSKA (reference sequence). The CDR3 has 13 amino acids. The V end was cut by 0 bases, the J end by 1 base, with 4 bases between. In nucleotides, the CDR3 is TGCAGTGCTAGAGAAGGATCTGGAAACACCATATATTTT. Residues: CSAREGSGNTIYF.

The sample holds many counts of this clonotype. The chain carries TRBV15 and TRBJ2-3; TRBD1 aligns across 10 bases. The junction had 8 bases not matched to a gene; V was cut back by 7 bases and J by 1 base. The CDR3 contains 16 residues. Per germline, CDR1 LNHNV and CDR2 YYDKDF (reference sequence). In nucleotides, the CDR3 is TGTGCCACCAACCCGGGACAGGGGATAGGCACAGATACGCAGTATTTT. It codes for CATNPGQGIGTDTQYF.

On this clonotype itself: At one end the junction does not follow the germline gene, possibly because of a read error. The CDR3 protein is CASSSLRGELFF. The DNA for the CDR3 is TGTGCTAGCAGCTCCCTACGTGGGGAGCTGTTTTTT. This sequence joins TRBV7-7 and TRBJ2-2; D uncertain. The CDR3 spans 12 residues. The germline gives CDR1 SSHAT, CDR2 FNYEAQ (reference sequence).

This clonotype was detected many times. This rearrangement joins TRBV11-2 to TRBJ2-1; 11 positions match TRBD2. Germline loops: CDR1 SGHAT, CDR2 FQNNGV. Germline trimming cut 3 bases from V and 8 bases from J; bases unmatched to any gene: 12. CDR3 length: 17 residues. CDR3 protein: CASSFTLTSGSKDEQFF. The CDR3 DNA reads TGTGCCAGCAGCTTCACCTTAACTAGCGGGAGTAAAGATGAGCAGTTCTTC.

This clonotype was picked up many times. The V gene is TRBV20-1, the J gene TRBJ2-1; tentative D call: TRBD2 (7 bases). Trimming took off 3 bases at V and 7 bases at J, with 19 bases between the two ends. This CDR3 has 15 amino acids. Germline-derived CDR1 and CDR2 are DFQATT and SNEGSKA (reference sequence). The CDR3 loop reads CSASSFAGAQNEQFF. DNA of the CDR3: TGCAGTGCTAGTAGCTTTGCGGGGGCTCAAAATGAGCAGTTCTTC.

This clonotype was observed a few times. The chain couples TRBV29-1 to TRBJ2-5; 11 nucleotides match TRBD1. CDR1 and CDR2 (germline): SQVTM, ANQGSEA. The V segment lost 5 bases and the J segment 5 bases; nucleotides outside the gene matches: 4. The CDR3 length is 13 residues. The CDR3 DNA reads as TGCAGCGTTTTGGGACAGGGGGTTGAGACCCAGTACTTC. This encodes CSVLGQGVETQYF.

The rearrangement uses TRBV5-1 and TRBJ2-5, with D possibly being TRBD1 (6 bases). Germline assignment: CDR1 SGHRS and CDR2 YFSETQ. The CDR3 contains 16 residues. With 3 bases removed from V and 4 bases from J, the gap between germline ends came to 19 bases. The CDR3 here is CASSSQGNRPPETQYF. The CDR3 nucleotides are TGCGCCAGCAGCTCACAGGGAAATCGTCCTCCAGAGACCCAGTACTTC.

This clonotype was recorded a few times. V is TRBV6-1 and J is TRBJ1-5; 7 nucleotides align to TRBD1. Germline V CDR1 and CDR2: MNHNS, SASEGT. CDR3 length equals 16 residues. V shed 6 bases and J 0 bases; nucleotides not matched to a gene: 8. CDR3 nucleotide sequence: TGTGCCAGCAGAACTTGGGACAGTTATAGCAATCAGCCCCAGCATTTT. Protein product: CASRTWDSYSNQPQHF.

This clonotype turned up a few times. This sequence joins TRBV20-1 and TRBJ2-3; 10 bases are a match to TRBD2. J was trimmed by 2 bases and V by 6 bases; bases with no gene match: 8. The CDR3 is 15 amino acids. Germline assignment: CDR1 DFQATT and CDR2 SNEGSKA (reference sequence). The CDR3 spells CSAKTSGDSTDTQYF. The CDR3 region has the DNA TGCAGTGCAAAAACTAGCGGGGACTCCACAGATACGCAGTATTTT.

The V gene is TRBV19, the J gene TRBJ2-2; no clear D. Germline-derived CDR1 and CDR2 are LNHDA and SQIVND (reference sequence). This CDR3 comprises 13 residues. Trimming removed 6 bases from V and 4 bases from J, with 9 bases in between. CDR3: CASSREPTGELFF. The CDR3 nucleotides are TGTGCCAGTAGCCGTGAACCCACCGGGGAGCTGTTTTTT. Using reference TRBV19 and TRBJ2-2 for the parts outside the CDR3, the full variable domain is DGGITQSPKYLFRKEGQNVTLSCEQNLNHDAMYWYRQDPGQGLRLIYYSQIVNDFQKGDIAEGYSVSREKKESFPLTVTSAQKNPTAFYLCASSREPTGELFFGEGSRLTVL.